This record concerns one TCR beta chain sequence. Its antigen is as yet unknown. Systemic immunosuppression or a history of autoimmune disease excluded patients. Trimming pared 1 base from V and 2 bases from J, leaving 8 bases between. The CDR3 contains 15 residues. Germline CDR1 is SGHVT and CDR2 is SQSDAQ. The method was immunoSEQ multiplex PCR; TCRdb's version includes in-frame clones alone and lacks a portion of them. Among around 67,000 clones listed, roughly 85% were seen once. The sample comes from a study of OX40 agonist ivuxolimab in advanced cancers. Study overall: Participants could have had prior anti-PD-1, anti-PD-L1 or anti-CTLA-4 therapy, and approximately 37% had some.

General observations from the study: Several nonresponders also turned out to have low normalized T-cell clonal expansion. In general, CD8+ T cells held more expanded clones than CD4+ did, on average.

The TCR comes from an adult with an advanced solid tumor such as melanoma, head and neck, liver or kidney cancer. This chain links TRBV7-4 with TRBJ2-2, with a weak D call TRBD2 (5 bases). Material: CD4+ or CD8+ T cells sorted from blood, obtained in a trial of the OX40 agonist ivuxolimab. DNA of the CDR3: TGTGCCAGCAGCTTAGGGACTCTTAACACCGGGGAGCTGTTTTTT. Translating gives CASSLGTLNTGELFF.